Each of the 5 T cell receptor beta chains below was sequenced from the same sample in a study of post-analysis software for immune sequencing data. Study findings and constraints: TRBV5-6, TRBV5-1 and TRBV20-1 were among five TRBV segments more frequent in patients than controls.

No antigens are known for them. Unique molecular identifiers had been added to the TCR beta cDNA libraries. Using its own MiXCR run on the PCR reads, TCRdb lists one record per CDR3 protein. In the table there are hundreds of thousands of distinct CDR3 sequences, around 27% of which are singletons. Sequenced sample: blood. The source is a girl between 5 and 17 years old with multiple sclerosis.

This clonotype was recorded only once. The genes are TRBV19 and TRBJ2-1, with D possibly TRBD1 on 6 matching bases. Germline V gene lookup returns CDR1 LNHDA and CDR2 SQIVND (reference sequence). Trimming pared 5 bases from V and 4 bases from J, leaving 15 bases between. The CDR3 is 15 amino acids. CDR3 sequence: CASSFGQRLYNEQFF. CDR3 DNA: TGTGCCAGTAGTTTTGGACAGCGGTTATACAATGAGCAGTTCTTC.

In DNA form, the CDR3 reads TGTGCCAGCAGCACTATGGACAGAAACTATGGCTACACCTTC. Residues: CASSTMDRNYGYTF. The V gene is TRBV7-2, the J gene TRBJ1-2, with D possibly TRBD1 on 6 matching bases. The CDR3 totals 14 residues. The V gene's germline CDR1 is SGHTA and CDR2 FQGNSA. Trimming pared 5 bases from V and 2 bases from J, leaving 12 bases between.

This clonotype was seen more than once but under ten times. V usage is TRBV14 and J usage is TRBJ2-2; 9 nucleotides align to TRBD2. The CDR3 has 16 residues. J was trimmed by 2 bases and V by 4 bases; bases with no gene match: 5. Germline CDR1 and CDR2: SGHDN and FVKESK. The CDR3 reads CASSLRTSANTGELFF. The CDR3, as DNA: TGTGCCAGCAGCCTAAGGACTAGCGCAAACACCGGGGAGCTGTTTTTT.

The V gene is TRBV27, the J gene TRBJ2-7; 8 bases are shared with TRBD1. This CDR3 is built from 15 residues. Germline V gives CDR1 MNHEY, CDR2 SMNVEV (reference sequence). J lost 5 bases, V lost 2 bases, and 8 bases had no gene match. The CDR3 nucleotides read TGTGCCAGCAGTTTAGTCCCTGACAGGGGACACGAGCAGTACTTC. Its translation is CASSLVPDRGHEQYF.

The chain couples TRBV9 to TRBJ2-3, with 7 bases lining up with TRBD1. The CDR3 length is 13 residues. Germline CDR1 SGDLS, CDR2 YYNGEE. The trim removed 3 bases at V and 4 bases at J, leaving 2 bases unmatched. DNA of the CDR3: TGTGCCAGCAGCGCCGGGACAGCAGATACGCAGTATTTT. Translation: CASSAGTADTQYF.